This is a list of T cell receptor beta chains from one sample in a study of T cells expressing NK-cell markers. TCRdb reprocessed the 5' RACE reads; each CDR3 protein has one entry and no DNA is given. This table lists 550,000 to 600,000 distinct CDR3 sequences. Sample: blood T cells: a sorted CD56 or NKG2C T cell subset, CD4+ or CD8+ T cells, or bulk PBMC T cells (not recorded which). The receptors stem from a man aged 18 to 29 in good health. Both conserved end residues are part of each CDR3.

cdr3_aa j_call v_call
CASSSGAQGTSNQPQHF TRBJ1-5 TRBV12-3/TRBV12-4
CATSDPDGYTF TRBJ1-2 TRBV24-1
CASSPGWREGRSGSYNEQFF TRBJ2-1 TRBV7-8
CASGAPIVDTQYF TRBJ2-3 TRBV10-2
CASADRARSLAKNIQYF TRBJ2-4 TRBV10-1
CSALDRVIHEQFF TRBJ2-1 TRBV20-1
CASSFGTDYGYTF TRBJ1-2 TRBV5-1
CSVEPRGETQYF TRBJ2-5 TRBV29-1
CASSSGLAGAWEQFF TRBJ2-1 TRBV6-2/TRBV6-3
CSWGTSGSLTDTQYF TRBJ2-3 TRBV20-1
CASSHGQGRGTEAFF TRBJ1-1 TRBV12-3/TRBV12-4
CASSLNRVGSTDTQYF TRBJ2-3 TRBV7-2
CASRPETGGQPIGYTF TRBJ1-2 TRBV5-1
CASSFLPHIDSSGVEQFF TRBJ2-1 TRBV5-1
CASSREGSGFNEQFF TRBJ2-1 TRBV7-2
CASSPRREVGYTF TRBJ1-2 TRBV7-8
CASTSGRASYNEQFF TRBJ2-1 TRBV9
CATSDRSITGELFF TRBJ2-2 TRBV24-1
CASSVSFSSGPQETQYF TRBJ2-5 TRBV9
CASSINQGARLNTEAFF TRBJ1-1 TRBV5-1
CASSMASANTGELFF TRBJ2-2 TRBV19
CASSTSGNPYEQYF TRBJ2-7 TRBV12-3/TRBV12-4
CASSLFRRESYNEQFF TRBJ2-1 TRBV5-6
CASSQDKVTASSYNEQFF TRBJ2-1 TRBV3-1
CAISETGLQPQHF TRBJ1-5 TRBV10-3
CAWSVEGRWSTDTQYF TRBJ2-3 TRBV30
CASSGHNRDRNEKLFF TRBJ1-4 TRBV9
CASSYITGAGELFF TRBJ2-2 TRBV6-5
CASSTSTLQAETQYF TRBJ2-5 TRBV2
CATRGRGVTDTQYF TRBJ2-3 TRBV7-9
CASSLALAGRAFLSAEQFF TRBJ2-1 TRBV28
CASSLSDSIYNEQFF TRBJ2-1 TRBV5-1
CASTDGGNQPQHF TRBJ1-5 TRBV2
CASSQVGGRAGGYEQYF TRBJ2-7 TRBV4-2
CATGRATEAFF TRBJ1-1 TRBV18
CASSLTHADTQYF TRBJ2-3 TRBV7-3
CASSPYTGLAASWYF TRBJ2-7 TRBV7-9
CASSSPTSGRGNEQFF TRBJ2-1 TRBV5-1
CASSTRTDYEQYF TRBJ2-7 TRBV7-8
CASSQLGTGGPGELFF TRBJ2-2 TRBV7-8